Described below is a single T cell receptor beta chain sequence and its context. This sample is drawn from a study of blood T cells in healthy people across ages. A sample-barcoded 5' primer and a J-beta primer mix were used in a second PCR of about 7 to 12 cycles. TCRdb re-analysed the 5' RACE reads in MiXCR, keeping a single row per CDR3 protein. Of about 1.4 million distinct CDR3 sequences listed, 59% are singletons. This TCR came from a man aged 18 to 29 in good health. The specimen sequenced was blood.

CDR3 DNA: TGTGCCAGCAAAGCTAGCGGGACCTACGAGCAGTACTTC. Protein sequence: CASKASGTYEQYF. The rearrangement uses TRBV2 and TRBJ2-7; TRBD2 aligns across 9 bases. CDR3 length: 13 amino acids. Trimming cost V 7 bases and J 2 bases; bases outside gene matches: 3. CDR1 is SNHLY, CDR2 FYNNEI, per germline.